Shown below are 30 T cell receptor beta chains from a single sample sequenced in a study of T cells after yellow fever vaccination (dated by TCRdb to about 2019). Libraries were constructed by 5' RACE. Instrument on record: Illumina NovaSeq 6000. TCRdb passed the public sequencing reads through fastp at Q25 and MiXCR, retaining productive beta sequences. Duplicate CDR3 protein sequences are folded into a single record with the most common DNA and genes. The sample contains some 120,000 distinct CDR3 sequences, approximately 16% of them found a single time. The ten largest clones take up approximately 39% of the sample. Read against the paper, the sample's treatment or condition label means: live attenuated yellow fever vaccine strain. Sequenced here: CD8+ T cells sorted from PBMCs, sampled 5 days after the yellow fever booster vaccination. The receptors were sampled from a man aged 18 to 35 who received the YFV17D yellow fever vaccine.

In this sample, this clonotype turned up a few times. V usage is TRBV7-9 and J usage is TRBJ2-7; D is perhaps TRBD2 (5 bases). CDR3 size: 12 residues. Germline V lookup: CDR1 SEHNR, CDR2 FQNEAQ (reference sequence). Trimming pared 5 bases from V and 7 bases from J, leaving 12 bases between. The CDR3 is CASSPGGSEQYF. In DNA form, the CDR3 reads TGTGCCAGCAGCCCGGGCGGGTCGGAGCAGTACTTC.

CDR3 nucleotides: TGCAGTGCTGTAGCGGGGGGGGCAGAGACCCAGTACTTC. Translating gives CSAVAGGAETQYF. The chain has TRBV20-1 and TRBJ2-5; 11 bases match TRBD2. Trimming took 5 bases from V and 4 from J; bases not matched to a gene: 3. The germline gives CDR1 DFQATT, CDR2 SNEGSKA (reference sequence). This CDR3 has 13 amino acids.

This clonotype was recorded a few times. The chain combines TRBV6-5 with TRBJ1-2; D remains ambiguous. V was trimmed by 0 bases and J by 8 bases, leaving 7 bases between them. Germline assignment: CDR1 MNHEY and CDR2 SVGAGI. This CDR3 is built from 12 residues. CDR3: CASSYSNEGYTF. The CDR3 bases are TGTGCCAGCAGTTACTCGAACGAAGGCTACACCTTC.

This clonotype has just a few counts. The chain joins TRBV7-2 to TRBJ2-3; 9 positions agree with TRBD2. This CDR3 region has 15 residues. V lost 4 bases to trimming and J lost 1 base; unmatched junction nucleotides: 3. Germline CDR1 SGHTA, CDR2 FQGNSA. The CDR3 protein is CASSSIAGGTDTQYF. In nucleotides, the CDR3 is TGTGCCAGCAGCTCGATAGCGGGGGGCACAGATACGCAGTATTTT.

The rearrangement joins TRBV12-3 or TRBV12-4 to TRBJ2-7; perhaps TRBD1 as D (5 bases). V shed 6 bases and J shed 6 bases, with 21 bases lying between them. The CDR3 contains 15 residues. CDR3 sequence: CASSMGRQVRPEQYF. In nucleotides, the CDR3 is TGTGCCAGCAGCATGGGGCGGCAGGTGCGCCCCGAGCAGTACTTC.

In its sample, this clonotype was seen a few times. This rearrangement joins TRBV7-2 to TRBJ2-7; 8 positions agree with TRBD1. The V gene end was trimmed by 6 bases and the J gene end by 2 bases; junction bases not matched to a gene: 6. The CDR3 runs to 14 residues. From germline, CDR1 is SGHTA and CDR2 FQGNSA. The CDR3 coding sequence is TGTGCCAGCAGAGTTAACAGGGGGACCTACGAGCAGTACTTC. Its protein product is CASRVNRGTYEQYF.

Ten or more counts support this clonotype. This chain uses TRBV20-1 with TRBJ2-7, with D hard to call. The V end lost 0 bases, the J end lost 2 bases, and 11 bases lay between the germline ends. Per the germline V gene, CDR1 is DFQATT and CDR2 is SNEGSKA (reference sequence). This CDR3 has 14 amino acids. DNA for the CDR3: TGCAGTGCTAGAGACCGGTTCCTGCCCTACGAGCAGTACTTC. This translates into CSARDRFLPYEQYF.

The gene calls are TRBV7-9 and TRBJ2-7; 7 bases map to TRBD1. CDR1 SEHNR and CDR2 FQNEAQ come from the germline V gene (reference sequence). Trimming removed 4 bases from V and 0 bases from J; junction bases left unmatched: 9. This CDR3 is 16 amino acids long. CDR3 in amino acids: CASSSNRGPVSYEQYF. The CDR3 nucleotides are TGTGCCAGCAGCTCCAACAGGGGCCCCGTCTCCTACGAGCAGTACTTC.

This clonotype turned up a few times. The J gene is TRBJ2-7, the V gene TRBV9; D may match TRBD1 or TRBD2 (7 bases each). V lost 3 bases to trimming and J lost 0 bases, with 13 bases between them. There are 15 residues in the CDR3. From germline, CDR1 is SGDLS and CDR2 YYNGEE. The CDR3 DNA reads TGTGCCAGCAGCGGAGGGGGGGACAGCTCCTACGAGCAGTACTTC. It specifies CASSGGGDSSYEQYF.

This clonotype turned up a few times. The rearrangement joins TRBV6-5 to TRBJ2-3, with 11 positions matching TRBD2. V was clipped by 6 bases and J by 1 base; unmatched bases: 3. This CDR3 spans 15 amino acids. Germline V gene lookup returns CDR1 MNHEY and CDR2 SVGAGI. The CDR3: CASRILAGGTDTQYF. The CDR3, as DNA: TGTGCCAGCAGAATACTAGCGGGGGGCACAGATACGCAGTATTTT.

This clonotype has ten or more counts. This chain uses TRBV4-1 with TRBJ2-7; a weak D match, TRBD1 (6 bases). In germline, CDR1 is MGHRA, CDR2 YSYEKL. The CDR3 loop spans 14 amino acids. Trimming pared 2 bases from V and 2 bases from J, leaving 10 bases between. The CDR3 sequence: CASSQKAGAYEQYV. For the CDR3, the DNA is TGCGCCAGCAGCCAAAAGGCAGGGGCCTACGAGCAGTACGTC.

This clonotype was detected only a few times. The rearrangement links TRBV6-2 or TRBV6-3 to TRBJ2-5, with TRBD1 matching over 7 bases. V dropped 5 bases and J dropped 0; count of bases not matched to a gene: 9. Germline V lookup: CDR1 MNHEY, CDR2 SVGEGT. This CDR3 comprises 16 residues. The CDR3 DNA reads TGTGCCAGCAGTGGGGACAGCCCACGCTACCAAGAGACCCAGTACTTC. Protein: CASSGDSPRYQETQYF.

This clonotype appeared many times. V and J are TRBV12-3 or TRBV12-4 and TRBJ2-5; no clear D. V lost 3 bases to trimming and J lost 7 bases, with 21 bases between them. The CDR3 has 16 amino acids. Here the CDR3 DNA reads TGTGCCAGCAGTTTTTTTGAAAGGGTTGGCGTGGGGACCCAGTACTTC. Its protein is CASSFFERVGVGTQYF.

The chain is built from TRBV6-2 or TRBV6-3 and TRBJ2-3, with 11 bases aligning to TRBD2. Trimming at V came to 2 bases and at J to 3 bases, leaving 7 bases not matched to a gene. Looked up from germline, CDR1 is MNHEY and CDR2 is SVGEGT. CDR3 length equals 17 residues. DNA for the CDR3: TGTGCCAGCAGTTACCCGGGACTAGCGGCGGGTACAGATACGCAGTATTTT. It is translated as CASSYPGLAAGTDTQYF.

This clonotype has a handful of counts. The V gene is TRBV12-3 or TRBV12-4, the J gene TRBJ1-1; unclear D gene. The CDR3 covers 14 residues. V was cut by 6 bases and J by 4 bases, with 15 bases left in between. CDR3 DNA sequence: TGTGCCAGCAGAGACGCCATGAGTAGCACTGAAGCTTTCTTT. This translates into CASRDAMSSTEAFF.

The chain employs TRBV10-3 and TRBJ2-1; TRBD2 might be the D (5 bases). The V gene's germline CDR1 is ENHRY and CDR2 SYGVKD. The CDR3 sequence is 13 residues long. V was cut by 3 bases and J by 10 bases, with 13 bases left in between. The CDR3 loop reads CAISDRGLREQFF. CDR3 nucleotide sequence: TGTGCCATCAGTGATCGGGGTCTGAGAGAGCAGTTCTTC.

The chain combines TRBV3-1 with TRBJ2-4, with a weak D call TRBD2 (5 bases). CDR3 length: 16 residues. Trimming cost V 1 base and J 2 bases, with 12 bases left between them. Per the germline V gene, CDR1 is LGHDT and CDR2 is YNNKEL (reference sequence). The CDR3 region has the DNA TGTGCCAGCAGCCAAGCGAGGGTGATAACCAAAAACATTCAGTACTTC. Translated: CASSQARVITKNIQYF. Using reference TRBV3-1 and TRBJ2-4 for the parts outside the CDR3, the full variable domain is DTAVSQTPKYLVTQMGNDKSIKCEQNLGHDTMYWYKQDSKKFLKIMFSYNNKELIINETVPNRFSPKSPDKAHLNLHINSLELGDSAVYFCASSQARVITKNIQYFGAGTRLSVL.

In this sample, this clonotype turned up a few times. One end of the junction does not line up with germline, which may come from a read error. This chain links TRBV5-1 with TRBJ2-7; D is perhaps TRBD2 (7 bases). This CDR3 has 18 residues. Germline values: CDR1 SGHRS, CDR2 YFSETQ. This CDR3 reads CASRLIWTGAGAPYEQYF. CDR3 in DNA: TGCGCCAGCCGCTTGATTTGGACCGGTGCGGGGGCTCCCTACGAGCAGTACTTC. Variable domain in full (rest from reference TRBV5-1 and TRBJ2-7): KAGVTQTPRYLIKTRGQQVTLSCSPISGHRSVSWYQQTPGQGLQFLFEYFSETQRNKGNFPGRFSGRQFSNSRSEMNVSTLELGDSALYLCASRLIWTGAGAPYEQYFGPGTRLTVT.

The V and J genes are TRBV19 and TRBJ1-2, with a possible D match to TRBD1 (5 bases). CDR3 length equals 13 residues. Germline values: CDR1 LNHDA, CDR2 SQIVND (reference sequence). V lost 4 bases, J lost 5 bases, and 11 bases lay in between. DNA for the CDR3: TGTGCCAGTAGTAGCACCTCAGGGTATGGCTACACCTTC. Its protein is CASSSTSGYGYTF.

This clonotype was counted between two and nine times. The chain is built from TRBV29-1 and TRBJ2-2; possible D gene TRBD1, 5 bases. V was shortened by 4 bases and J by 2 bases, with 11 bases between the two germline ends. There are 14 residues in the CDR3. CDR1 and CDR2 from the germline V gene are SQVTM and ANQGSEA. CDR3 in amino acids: CSVGKGPNTGELFF. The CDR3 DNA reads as TGCAGCGTTGGAAAGGGGCCTAACACCGGGGAGCTGTTTTTT.

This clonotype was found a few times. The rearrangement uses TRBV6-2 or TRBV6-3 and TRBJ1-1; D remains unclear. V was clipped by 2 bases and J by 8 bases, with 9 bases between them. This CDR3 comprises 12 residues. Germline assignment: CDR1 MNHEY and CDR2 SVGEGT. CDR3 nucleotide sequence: TGTGCCAGCAGTTACGGGTCTCGGGAAGCTTTCTTT. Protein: CASSYGSREAFF.

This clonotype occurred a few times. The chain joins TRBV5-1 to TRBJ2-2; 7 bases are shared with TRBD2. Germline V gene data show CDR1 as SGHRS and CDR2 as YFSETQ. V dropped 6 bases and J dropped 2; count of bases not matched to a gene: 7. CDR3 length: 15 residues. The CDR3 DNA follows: TGCGCCAGCACCGCCGGGGGGTATAACACCGGGGAGCTGTTTTTT. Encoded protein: CASTAGGYNTGELFF.

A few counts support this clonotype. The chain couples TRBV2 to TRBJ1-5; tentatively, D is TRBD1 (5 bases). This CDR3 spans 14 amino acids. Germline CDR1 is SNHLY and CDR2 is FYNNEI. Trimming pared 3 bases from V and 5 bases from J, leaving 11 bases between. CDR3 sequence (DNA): TGTGCCAGCAGTGATAGGGCAGGGCATCAGCCCCAGCATTTT. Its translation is CASSDRAGHQPQHF.

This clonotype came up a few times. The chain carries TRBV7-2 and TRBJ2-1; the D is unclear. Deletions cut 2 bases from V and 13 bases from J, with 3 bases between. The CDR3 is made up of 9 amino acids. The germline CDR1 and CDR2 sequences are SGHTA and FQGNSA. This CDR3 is CASSLFQFF. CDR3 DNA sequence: TGTGCCAGCAGCTTATTTCAGTTCTTC. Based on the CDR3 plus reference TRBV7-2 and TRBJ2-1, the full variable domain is GAGVSQSPSNKVTEKGKDVELRCDPISGHTALYWYRQSLGQGLEFLIYFQGNSAPDKSGLPSDRFSAERTGGSVSTLTIQRTQQEDSAVYLCASSLFQFFGPGTRLTVL.

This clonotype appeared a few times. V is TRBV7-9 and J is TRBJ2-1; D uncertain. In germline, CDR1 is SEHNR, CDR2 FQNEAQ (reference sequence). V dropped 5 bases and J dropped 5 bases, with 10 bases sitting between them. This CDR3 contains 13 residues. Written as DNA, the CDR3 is TGTGCCAGCAGCCAACCGGGCAACAATGAGCAGTTCTTC. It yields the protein CASSQPGNNEQFF.

The CDR3 spells CATSNRDRGDTEAFF. The CDR3 nucleotides read TGTGCCACCAGCAACCGGGACAGGGGAGACACTGAAGCTTTCTTT. The V and J genes are TRBV15 and TRBJ1-1, with TRBD1 matching 10 bases. Germline CDR1 and CDR2: LNHNV and YYDKDF (reference sequence). The CDR3 runs to 15 residues. V lost 4 bases, J lost 3 bases, and 5 bases stayed unmatched.

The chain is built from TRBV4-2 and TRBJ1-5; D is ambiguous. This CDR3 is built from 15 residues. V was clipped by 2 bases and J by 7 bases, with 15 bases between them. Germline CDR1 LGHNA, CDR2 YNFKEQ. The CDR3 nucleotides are TGTGCCAGCAGCCAAAACGTTCTCACAGCGCAGCCCCAGCATTTT. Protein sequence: CASSQNVLTAQPQHF.

The CDR3 DNA follows: TGTGCCTCCCCTGTTGGGGGAAAGTACAATGAGCAGTTCTTC. Protein: CASPVGGKYNEQFF. The chain has TRBV7-9 and TRBJ2-1; D possibly uses TRBD1 or TRBD2 (5 bases each). With 11 bases removed from V and 4 bases from J, the gap between germline ends came to 18 bases. Germline CDR1 is SEHNR and CDR2 is FQNEAQ (reference sequence). The CDR3 loop spans 14 amino acids.

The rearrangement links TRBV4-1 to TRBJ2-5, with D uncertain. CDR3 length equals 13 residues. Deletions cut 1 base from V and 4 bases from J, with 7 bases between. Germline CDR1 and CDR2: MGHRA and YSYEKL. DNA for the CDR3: TGCGCCAGCAGCCAAGTGGGTGGAGAGACCCAGTACTTC. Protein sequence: CASSQVGGETQYF.

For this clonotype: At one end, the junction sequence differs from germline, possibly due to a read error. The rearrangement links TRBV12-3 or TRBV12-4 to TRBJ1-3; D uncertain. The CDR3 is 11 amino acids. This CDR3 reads CASSKETSWHF. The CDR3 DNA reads TGTGCCAGCAGTAAAGAGACGAGCTGGCATTTT.